The sequence of this T cell receptor (beta chain) was determined in a study of cytotoxic CD8 clonotypes in ibrutinib-treated CLL. With 6 bases clipped from V and 8 bases from J, the junction kept 8 bases outside the gene matches. The V gene's germline CDR1 is KGHSH and CDR2 LQKENI. There are 13 residues in the CDR3. Measured with immunoSEQ multiplex PCR; TCRdb has only the in-frame clones, and not every one. The sample lists about 140,000 clones, around 81% occurring once. Regarding this clone: The antigen is undetermined.

Overall study results and limits: Clonality grew at ibrutinib response; at progression, it decreased back toward baseline. Public clonotypes, rarely seen, contracted or held steady on treatment. At baseline, clonality was higher than in age-matched healthy donors and correlated with CD8+ counts.

With cryopreserved PBMCs as the source, 2 to 2.5 micrograms of genomic DNA went to TCR beta libraries. Material: PBMCs, obtained after 36 months of ibrutinib treatment. This receptor was identified in a human donor with chronic lymphocytic leukemia. The J gene is TRBJ1-2, the V gene TRBV18, with 8 nucleotides matching TRBD1. CDR3 sequence (DNA): TGTGCCAGCTCGACGGGACAGGATAGAGGCTACACCTTC. Translation gives CASSTGQDRGYTF. The variable domain in full, completed from reference TRBV18 and TRBJ1-2, reads NAGVMQNPRHLVRRRGQEARLRCSPMKGHSHVYWYRQLPEEGLKFMVYLQKENIIDESGMPKERFSAEFPKEGPSILRIQQVVRGDSAAYFCASSTGQDRGYTFGSGTRLTVV.